A selection of T cell receptor beta chains follows, all from one sample in a study of cytomegalovirus exposure and HLA in healthy donors. Sequenced by immunoSEQ multiplex PCR; TCRdb stores in-frame clones only, minus some. The repertoire holds approximately 72,000 clones, more than 60% seen once, with 5.5% in the top ten. Sequencing was done on a sample of PBMCs. The receptor set was obtained from a male donor in good health and CMV-seropositive. CDR3s include the opening cysteine and the closing phenylalanine or tryptophan. The order of the fields is clone size, J gene, V gene, D gene, CDR3 length, CDR3 DNA, CDR3 protein. A D gene is named only where the DNA matches it firmly. Clone size is shown for a subset of rows, as once, few, many or a class of expanded clone.

abundance: few
j_gene: TRBJ1-1
v_gene: TRBV11-2
d_gene: .
len: 17
CDR3nt: TGTGCCAGCAGCTTAGGGTGGGGGGGCAGACTTAACACTGAAGCTTTCTTT
CDR3aa: CASSLGWGGRLNTEAFF

abundance: .
j_gene: TRBJ1-5
v_gene: TRBV2
d_gene: .
len: 15
CDR3nt: TGTGCCAGCAGTGCCCGCGGAGGAGGGGTTCAGCCCCAGCATTTT
CDR3aa: CASSARGGGVQPQHF

abundance: .
j_gene: TRBJ2-3
v_gene: TRBV7-9
d_gene: TRBD2
len: 16
CDR3nt: TGTGCCAGCAGCCTTGGGACTAGCGGGAGCACAGATACGCAGTATTTT
CDR3aa: CASSLGTSGSTDTQYF

abundance: .
j_gene: TRBJ2-6
v_gene: TRBV9
d_gene: .
len: 13
CDR3nt: TGTGCCAGCATCAGCTCTGGGGCCAACGTCCTGACTTTC
CDR3aa: CASISSGANVLTF

abundance: once
j_gene: TRBJ1-4
v_gene: TRBV13
d_gene: .
len: 14
CDR3nt: TGTGCCAGCAGCACGGACAGAGTACATGAAAAACTGTTTTTT
CDR3aa: CASSTDRVHEKLFF

abundance: .
j_gene: TRBJ2-3
v_gene: TRBV6-1
d_gene: TRBD2
len: 15
CDR3nt: TGTGCCAGCACTAAAGGGACTAGCGAAACAGATACGCAGTATTTT
CDR3aa: CASTKGTSETDTQYF

abundance: .
j_gene: TRBJ2-3
v_gene: TRBV18
d_gene: TRBD2
len: 17
CDR3nt: TGTGCCAGCTCACCACTAGCGGGGGGGCAAATCACAGATACGCAGTATTTT
CDR3aa: CASSPLAGGQITDTQYF

abundance: .
j_gene: TRBJ2-2
v_gene: TRBV7-9
d_gene: TRBD1
len: 15
CDR3nt: TGTGCCAGCAGCTCGGCAGGGGGCCGTACCGGGGAGCTGTTTTTT
CDR3aa: CASSSAGGRTGELFF

abundance: .
j_gene: TRBJ2-7
v_gene: TRBV15
d_gene: TRBD2
len: 16
CDR3nt: TGTGCCACCAGCAGAGATACGACTAGCGGGAGCCACGAGCAGTACTTC
CDR3aa: CATSRDTTSGSHEQYF

abundance: .
j_gene: TRBJ2-7
v_gene: TRBV19
d_gene: .
len: 15
CDR3nt: TGTGCCAGTAGCCGCAGGGCAGACCTCCCTTACGAGCAGTACTTC
CDR3aa: CASSRRADLPYEQYF

abundance: once
j_gene: TRBJ1-2
v_gene: TRBV19
d_gene: TRBD1
len: 13
CDR3nt: TGTGCCAGTAGTAGGGACAGGGACTATGGCTACACCTTC
CDR3aa: CASSRDRDYGYTF

abundance: .
j_gene: TRBJ2-7
v_gene: TRBV5-1
d_gene: .
len: 14
CDR3nt: TGCGCCAGCAGCCGGGGACAACCCTCCCGCGAGCAGTACTTC
CDR3aa: CASSRGQPSREQYF

abundance: .
j_gene: TRBJ2-7
v_gene: TRBV7-2
d_gene: TRBD2
len: 14
CDR3nt: TGTGCCAGCAGCTTCGGGGGGGCGCGGTACGAGCAGTACTTC
CDR3aa: CASSFGGARYEQYF

abundance: few
j_gene: TRBJ1-2
v_gene: TRBV10-3
d_gene: .
len: 12
CDR3nt: TGTGCCAGCAGTTACGGGGGCTATGGCTACACCTTC
CDR3aa: CASSYGGYGYTF

abundance: .
j_gene: TRBJ1-1
v_gene: TRBV10-1
d_gene: TRBD1
len: 14
CDR3nt: TGCGCCAGCAGTGACCCAGGGGGCCCAACTGAAGCTTTCTTT
CDR3aa: CASSDPGGPTEAFF

abundance: .
j_gene: TRBJ2-7
v_gene: TRBV27
d_gene: .
len: 14
CDR3nt: TGTGCCAGCAGTTTTCAGGGTGAGCCCTACGAGCAGTACTTC
CDR3aa: CASSFQGEPYEQYF

abundance: .
j_gene: TRBJ2-7
v_gene: TRBV6-1
d_gene: .
len: 13
CDR3nt: TGTGCCAGCAGCCCCGGGACACCATACGAGCAGTACTTC
CDR3aa: CASSPGTPYEQYF

abundance: .
j_gene: TRBJ1-1
v_gene: TRBV6-5
d_gene: .
len: 11
CDR3nt: TGTGCCAGCAGCCTAGGCATTGAAGCTTTCTTT
CDR3aa: CASSLGIEAFF

abundance: .
j_gene: TRBJ2-2
v_gene: TRBV6-1
d_gene: TRBD2
len: 14
CDR3nt: TGTGCCAGCAGCGGACTAGCGGGACCCGGGGAGCTGTTTTTT
CDR3aa: CASSGLAGPGELFF

abundance: .
j_gene: TRBJ2-3
v_gene: TRBV7-3
d_gene: TRBD2
len: 15
CDR3nt: TGTGCCAGCGGTACTAGCGGGGGTTCTGGAGATACGCAGTATTTT
CDR3aa: CASGTSGGSGDTQYF

abundance: .
j_gene: TRBJ2-7
v_gene: TRBV28
d_gene: TRBD2
len: 14
CDR3nt: TGTGCCAGCAGTTCATATAGCGGGGGCGACGAGCAGTACTTC
CDR3aa: CASSSYSGGDEQYF

abundance: .
j_gene: TRBJ1-1
v_gene: TRBV25-1
d_gene: .
len: 13
CDR3nt: TGTGCCAGCAGTGCCGACAGCTACCGTGAAGCTTTCTTT
CDR3aa: CASSADSYREAFF

abundance: .
j_gene: TRBJ2-1
v_gene: TRBV19
d_gene: TRBD1
len: 15
CDR3nt: TGTGCCAGCACTTTAGGACAGGGGACCTACAATGAGCAGTTCTTC
CDR3aa: CASTLGQGTYNEQFF

abundance: .
j_gene: TRBJ1-6
v_gene: TRBV11-3
d_gene: TRBD1
len: 14
CDR3nt: TGTGCCAGCAGCTTCGGACAGGGAAATTCACCCCTCCACTTT
CDR3aa: CASSFGQGNSPLHF

abundance: .
j_gene: TRBJ1-2
v_gene: TRBV7-9
d_gene: .
len: 14
CDR3nt: TGTGCCAGCAGCTTTCTCAGGGGTAACTATGGCTACACCTTC
CDR3aa: CASSFLRGNYGYTF

abundance: .
j_gene: TRBJ2-5
v_gene: TRBV5-1
d_gene: .
len: 12
CDR3nt: TGCGCCAGCAGGCTGCAGATGGAGACCCAGTACTTC
CDR3aa: CASRLQMETQYF

abundance: .
j_gene: TRBJ2-7
v_gene: TRBV20-1
d_gene: .
len: 11
CDR3nt: TGCAGTGGGCGGTCGCGGTACGAGCAGTACTTC
CDR3aa: CSGRSRYEQYF

abundance: .
j_gene: TRBJ2-2
v_gene: TRBV7-9
d_gene: .
len: 16
CDR3nt: TGTGCCAGCTCAGGTCTAAGCCTGGGGAACACCGGGGAGCTGTTTTTT
CDR3aa: CASSGLSLGNTGELFF

abundance: .
j_gene: TRBJ2-1
v_gene: TRBV6-6
d_gene: TRBD2
len: 12
CDR3nt: TGTGCCAGCGCCAGAACGGGGGGGGAGCAGTTCTTC
CDR3aa: CASARTGGEQFF

abundance: .
j_gene: TRBJ2-3
v_gene: TRBV10-3
d_gene: TRBD2
len: 15
CDR3nt: TGTGCCATCAGAGGACTAGCGGGAGTCTTAGATACGCAGTATTTT
CDR3aa: CAIRGLAGVLDTQYF

abundance: .
j_gene: TRBJ2-1
v_gene: TRBV28
d_gene: TRBD1
len: 15
CDR3nt: TGTGCCAGCAGTCCAGGACAGGGGTCCTACAATGAGCAGTTCTTC
CDR3aa: CASSPGQGSYNEQFF

abundance: once
j_gene: TRBJ1-1
v_gene: TRBV7-6
d_gene: .
len: 15
CDR3nt: TGTGCCAGCAGCATGGCGGGCGGAACAGACACTGAAGCTTTCTTT
CDR3aa: CASSMAGGTDTEAFF

abundance: .
j_gene: TRBJ2-5
v_gene: TRBV11-3
d_gene: TRBD1
len: 14
CDR3nt: TGTGCCAGCAGCTTACCGGGACAGCCAGAGACCCAGTACTTC
CDR3aa: CASSLPGQPETQYF

abundance: few
j_gene: TRBJ2-6
v_gene: TRBV19
d_gene: .
len: 15
CDR3nt: TGTGCCAGTAGTAGCGTAGTAACCGGGGCCAACGTCCTGACTTTC
CDR3aa: CASSSVVTGANVLTF

abundance: .
j_gene: TRBJ2-3
v_gene: TRBV7-2
d_gene: .
len: 14
CDR3nt: TGTGCCAGCAGCCGGCGGAACCCAACAGATACGCAGTATTTT
CDR3aa: CASSRRNPTDTQYF

abundance: .
j_gene: TRBJ2-1
v_gene: TRBV7-3
d_gene: TRBD2
len: 15
CDR3nt: TGTGCCAGCAGCCAGCAGGGACTAGAAAAGGGTGAGCAGTTCTTC
CDR3aa: CASSQQGLEKGEQFF

abundance: .
j_gene: TRBJ1-2
v_gene: TRBV2
d_gene: .
len: 17
CDR3nt: TGTGCCAGCAGTGAACAGGACAGAACGGCGGTTTACTATGGCTACACCTTC
CDR3aa: CASSEQDRTAVYYGYTF

abundance: once
j_gene: TRBJ2-7
v_gene: TRBV7-8
d_gene: TRBD1
len: 16
CDR3nt: TGTGCCAGCAGCCCAGGGCCGGGACAGGGTTCCTACGAGCAGTACTTC
CDR3aa: CASSPGPGQGSYEQYF

abundance: .
j_gene: TRBJ2-2
v_gene: TRBV4-1
d_gene: TRBD2
len: 18
CDR3nt: TGCGCCAGCAGCCAGTCACTAGCGGGGGGGATGAACACCGGGGAGCTGTTTTTT
CDR3aa: CASSQSLAGGMNTGELFF

abundance: once
j_gene: TRBJ2-6
v_gene: TRBV4-1
d_gene: .
len: 16
CDR3nt: TGCGCCAGCAGCCCCAGGGCAGGCTCTGGGGCCAACGTCCTGACTTTC
CDR3aa: CASSPRAGSGANVLTF

abundance: .
j_gene: TRBJ1-6
v_gene: TRBV14
d_gene: .
len: 16
CDR3nt: TGTGCCAGCCAGAAGGGGGGGGCCGGCAGTAATTCACCCCTCCACTTT
CDR3aa: CASQKGGAGSNSPLHF

abundance: .
j_gene: TRBJ1-1
v_gene: TRBV6-5
d_gene: .
len: 13
CDR3nt: TGTGCCAGCAGTTACTCGCCAAGGAGTGAAGCTTTCTTT
CDR3aa: CASSYSPRSEAFF

abundance: few
j_gene: TRBJ2-7
v_gene: TRBV18
d_gene: .
len: 12
CDR3nt: TGTGCCAGCTCACCACAGGGGGTTGAGCAGTACTTC
CDR3aa: CASSPQGVEQYF

abundance: .
j_gene: TRBJ1-1
v_gene: TRBV6-5
d_gene: .
len: 13
CDR3nt: TGTGCCAGCCGTAGGGGGGGGGCGGATGAAGCTTTCTTT
CDR3aa: CASRRGGADEAFF

abundance: .
j_gene: TRBJ2-7
v_gene: TRBV29-1
d_gene: TRBD2
len: 15
CDR3nt: TGCAGCGTTGCCGGGTCACTAGCGGGGCCCTCCGAGCAGTACTTC
CDR3aa: CSVAGSLAGPSEQYF